This TCR beta chain derives from a study of OX40 agonist ivuxolimab in advanced cancers. Study details: Three patients had partial responses: one hepatocellular carcinoma, two cutaneous melanoma. Study-wide points: At 0.1-3.0 mg/kg, partial responders had clonal expansion among the lowest observed.

This clone appeared once. Its antigen is unknown. TCRdb keeps only in-frame clones here, not all; method: immunoSEQ multiplex PCR. The table includes about 95,000 clones, roughly nine tenths detected once. Patients with a history of autoimmune disease or on systemic immunosuppression were excluded. Germline CDR1 is KGHSH and CDR2 is LQKENI. V was pared by 4 bases and J by 6 bases, with 2 bases of the junction left unmatched. CDR3 length: 13 amino acids. This clonotype originated in an adult with an advanced solid tumor such as melanoma, head and neck, liver or kidney cancer. The source material was CD4+ or CD8+ T cells sorted from blood, sampled in a trial of the OX40 agonist ivuxolimab. This chain joins TRBV18 and TRBJ2-2; 7 bases are shared with TRBD2. The CDR3 loop is CASSQRDSGELFF. The CDR3 DNA follows: TGTGCCAGCTCACAGCGGGATTCCGGGGAGCTGTTTTTT. The full variable domain, its missing parts supplied by reference TRBV18 and TRBJ2-2, is NAGVMQNPRHLVRRRGQEARLRCSPMKGHSHVYWYRQLPEEGLKFMVYLQKENIIDESGMPKERFSAEFPKEGPSILRIQQVVRGDSAAYFCASSQRDSGELFFGEGSRLTVL.